This TCR beta chain is from a study of T-cell memory formation after mild COVID-19. Overall study: TCR clusters largely stayed donor specific. Study-level findings and limits: Among clones peaking at day 37 in the second wave, SARS-CoV-2 specificity remained unconfirmed.

cDNA libraries for TCR alpha and TCR beta, carrying sample barcodes and UMIs, came from 5'RACE with constant-segment primers. TCRdb independently ran MiXCR on the 5' RACE reads; one entry per CDR3 protein. Of 540,000 or so distinct CDR3 sequences in the sample, about a fifth were seen once. To note about this clonotype: Antigen unknown.

With V trimmed by 1 base and J by 6 bases, 9 bases remained unmatched. The CDR3 consists of 18 residues. CDR1 is MGHDK and CDR2 is SYGVNS in the germline V gene. The V call is TRBV25-1, the J call TRBJ2-3; the match to TRBD2 covers 14 bases. This sequence originates from an adult woman who had mild COVID-19 (a few samples of this study predate the infection). Cell type and time point are not known. Material for sequencing was PBMCs or a T cell subset sorted from them (not recorded which). The CDR3 loop is CASSESSTSGGAEDTQYF. DNA for the CDR3: TGTGCCAGCAGTGAATCCTCGACTAGCGGGGGGGCAGAGGATACGCAGTATTTT.